This TCR beta chain was identified during a study of blood T cell repertoires in COVID-19 (TCRdb year 2020). Context from the whole study: Samples covering the acute and convalescent phases of COVID-19 were provided by collaborators in the United States, Italy and Spain. The material from the prospective study consisted of cDNA or gDNA derived from T cells, B-cell-depleted T cells, or PBMCs. Subjects who had been exposed to COVID-19, were actively infected with it, or had recovered from it provided the deeply sampled blood TCRbeta repertoires that made up the dataset. The repertoires were made available in a free public database intended to serve as a resource for research on the immune response to SARS-CoV-2. Samples came from the ongoing ImmuneRACE study (first 160 participants) plus 1,254 subjects from 6 global collaborators. Sample metadata almost always included a de-identified subject ID, COVID-19 status, age in years and sex. Where HLA class I and class II types were available, the types were taken from metadata supplied by the sample provider, not from assay-based typing. What the research found in general, with its limitations: The amount of clinical and demographic metadata varied by source and participant and was provided uncurated.

TCRbeta CDR3 regions were amplified from genomic DNA using the immunoSEQ Assay, a bias-controlled multiplex PCR. The paper's processing steps were these. The number of nucleated cells in each sample was estimated from the amplification of reference gene primers within the assay. To quantify the absolute abundance of each unique TCRbeta CDR3 rearrangement, sequence reads were collapsed and filtered. For each sample, productive Simpson clonality was calculated by taking the square root of Simpson's diversity index across productive rearrangements. Entries here come from immuneACCESS through TCRdb and include only in-frame sequences with V and J called. Some clones fail to appear in such tables; in the studies checked, an unresolved V gene covers under half of the shortfall, and the cause of the remainder is unknown. V and J calls and clone size are those listed in that table; D and trimming were worked out from the DNA. A total of 650,000 to 800,000 clones appear in this sample, approximately 90% of them only once. Of the sample, approximately 0.3% is held by the ten largest clones.

Collaborating institutions collected whole blood in K2EDTA tubes following their own protocols. For TCRbeta analysis, collaborators shipped samples as frozen whole blood, isolated PBMCs, or DNA extracted from either of those sample types. Of note for this clone: The target of this receptor is not known. No base quality values were provided; no much bigger clone lies one nucleotide off.

The CDR3 contains 13 residues, cysteine and phenylalanine counted. Only the CDR3 DNA is retained, 39 bases long and in frame from the first base. V is cut by 5 bases and J by 1 base, and the space between the germline ends is 11 bases. From the germline V gene (reference sequence), CDR1 is GTSNPN and CDR2 is SVGIG. The sequenced sample consisted of peripheral blood. The receptor was derived from a woman aged 18-35 years with acute or convalescent COVID-19. The rearranged segments are TRBV30 and TRBJ1-2; tentative D gene TRBD1, with 6 bases matching. Here the CDR3 is given as CAWAADSNYGYTF. The DNA sequence reads TGTGCCTGGGCCGCGGACAGTAACTATGGCTACACCTTC.